This TCR beta chain was sequenced in a study of cytomegalovirus exposure and HLA in healthy donors. In regard to this clone: Its antigen is currently unknown.

This PCR relied on a set of 60 Vbeta primers and 13 Jbeta primers. The assay was immunoSEQ multiplex PCR, and TCRdb's table has in-frame clones only and misses some. The table records about 140,000 clones, roughly 75% of them present only once. The V end was cut by 6 bases, the J end by 0 bases, with 14 bases between. Germline loops: CDR1 LNHDA, CDR2 SQIVND (reference sequence). The CDR3 loop spans 15 amino acids. Nominally healthy donors were sampled, though unrecorded immune exposures were likely. Overall study findings and caveats: With later analysis, a missense DCLRE1C variant became linked to TCR beta V- and J-gene trimming. Productive rates of about 90% or about 30% were seen for most TCR beta V segments in an earlier analysis.

The material sequenced was PBMCs. This sequence joins TRBV19 and TRBJ1-1, with D unclear. The source is a female donor in good health and CMV-seronegative. CDR3 bases: TGTGCCAGTAGACCCGCGTTTCTGATGAACACTGAAGCTTTCTTT. Translated, it gives CASRPAFLMNTEAFF. Based on the CDR3 plus reference TRBV19 and TRBJ1-1, the full variable domain is DGGITQSPKYLFRKEGQNVTLSCEQNLNHDAMYWYRQDPGQGLRLIYYSQIVNDFQKGDIAEGYSVSREKKESFPLTVTSAQKNPTAFYLCASRPAFLMNTEAFFGQGTRLTVV.